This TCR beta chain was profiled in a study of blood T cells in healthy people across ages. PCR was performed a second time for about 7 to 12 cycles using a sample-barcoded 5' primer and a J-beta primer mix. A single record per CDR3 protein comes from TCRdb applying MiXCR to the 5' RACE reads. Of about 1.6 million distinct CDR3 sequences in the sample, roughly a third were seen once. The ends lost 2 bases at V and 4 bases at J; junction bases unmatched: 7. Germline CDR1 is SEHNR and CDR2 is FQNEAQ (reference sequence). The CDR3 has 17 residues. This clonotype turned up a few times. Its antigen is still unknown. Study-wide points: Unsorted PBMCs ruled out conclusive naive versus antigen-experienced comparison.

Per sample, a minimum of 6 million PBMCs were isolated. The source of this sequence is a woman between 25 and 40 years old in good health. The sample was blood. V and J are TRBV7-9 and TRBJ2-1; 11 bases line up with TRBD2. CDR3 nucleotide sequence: TGTGCCAGCAGCTTATTCTCCGGGACTAGCGGATACAATGAGCAGTTCTTC. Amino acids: CASSLFSGTSGYNEQFF.